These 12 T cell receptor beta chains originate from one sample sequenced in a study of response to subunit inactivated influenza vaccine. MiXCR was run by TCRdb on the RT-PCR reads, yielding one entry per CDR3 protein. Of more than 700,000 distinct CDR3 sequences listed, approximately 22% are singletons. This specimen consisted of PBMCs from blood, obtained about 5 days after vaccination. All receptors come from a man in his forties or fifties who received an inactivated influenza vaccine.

CDR3 region: CATSDRPRGFYNEQFF. The CDR3 bases are TGTGCCACCAGTGATAGGCCCAGGGGGTTCTACAATGAGCAGTTCTTC. This chain joins TRBV24-1 and TRBJ2-1, with 7 bases fitting TRBD1. Germline CDR1 is KGHDR and CDR2 is SFDVKD. The CDR3 runs 16 residues. J gave up 3 bases and V 3 bases, and 7 bases lay outside the gene matches.

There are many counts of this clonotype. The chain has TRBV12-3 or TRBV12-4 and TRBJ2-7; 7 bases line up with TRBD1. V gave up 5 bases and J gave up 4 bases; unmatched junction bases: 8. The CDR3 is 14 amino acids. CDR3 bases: TGTGCCAGCAGTACCCGACAGGGCGCGTACGAGCAGTACTTC. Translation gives CASSTRQGAYEQYF.

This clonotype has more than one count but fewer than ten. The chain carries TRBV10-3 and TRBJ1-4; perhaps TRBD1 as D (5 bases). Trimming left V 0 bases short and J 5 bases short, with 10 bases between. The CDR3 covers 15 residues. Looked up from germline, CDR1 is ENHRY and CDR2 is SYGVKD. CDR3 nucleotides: TGTGCCATCAGTGAGTCGGGGACGCCAAATGAAAAACTGTTTTTT. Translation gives CAISESGTPNEKLFF.

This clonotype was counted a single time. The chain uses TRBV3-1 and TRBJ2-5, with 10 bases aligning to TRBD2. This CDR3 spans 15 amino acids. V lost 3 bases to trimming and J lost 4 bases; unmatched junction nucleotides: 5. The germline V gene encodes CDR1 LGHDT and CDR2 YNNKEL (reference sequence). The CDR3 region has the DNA TGTGCCAGCAGCCACGAGCGGGAGGGAGGAGAGACCCAGTACTTC. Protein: CASSHEREGGETQYF.

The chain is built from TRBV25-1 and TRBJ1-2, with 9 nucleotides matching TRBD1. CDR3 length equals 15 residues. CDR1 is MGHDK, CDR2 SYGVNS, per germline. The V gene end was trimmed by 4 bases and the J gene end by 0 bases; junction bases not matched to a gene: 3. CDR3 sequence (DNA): TGTGCCAGCAGTGGAAGGGACAGGGCTAACTATGGCTACACCTTC. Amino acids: CASSGRDRANYGYTF.

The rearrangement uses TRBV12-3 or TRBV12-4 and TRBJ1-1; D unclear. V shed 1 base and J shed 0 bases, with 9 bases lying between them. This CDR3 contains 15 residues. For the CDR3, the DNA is TGTGCCAGCAGTTTAGGACGGAGTATGAACACTGAAGCTTTCTTT. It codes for CASSLGRSMNTEAFF.

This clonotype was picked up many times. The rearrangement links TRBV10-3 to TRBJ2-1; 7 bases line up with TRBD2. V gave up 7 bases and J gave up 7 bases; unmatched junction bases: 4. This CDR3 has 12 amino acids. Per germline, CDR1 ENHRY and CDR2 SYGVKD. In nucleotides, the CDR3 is TGTGCCATCATGGGCGGGAGTAATGAGCAGTTCTTC. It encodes CAIMGGSNEQFF.

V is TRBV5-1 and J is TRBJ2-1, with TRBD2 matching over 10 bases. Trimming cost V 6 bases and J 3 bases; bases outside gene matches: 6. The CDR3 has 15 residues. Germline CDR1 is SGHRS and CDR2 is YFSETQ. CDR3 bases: TGCGCCAGCAACTCAGCGGGAGGGCGCTACAATGAGCAGTTCTTC. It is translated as CASNSAGGRYNEQFF.

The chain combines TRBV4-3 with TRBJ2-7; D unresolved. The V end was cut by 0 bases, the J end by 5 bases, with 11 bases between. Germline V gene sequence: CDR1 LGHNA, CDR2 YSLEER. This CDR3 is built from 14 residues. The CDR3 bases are TGCGCCAGCAGCCAAGATCCTCTGGGGAACGAGCAGTACTTC. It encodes CASSQDPLGNEQYF.

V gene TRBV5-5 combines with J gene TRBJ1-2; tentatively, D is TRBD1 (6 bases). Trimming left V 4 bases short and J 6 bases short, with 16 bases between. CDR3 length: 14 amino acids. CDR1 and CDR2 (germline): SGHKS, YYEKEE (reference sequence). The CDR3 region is CASSNRLRGHGYTF. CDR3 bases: TGTGCCAGCAGCAACCGACTCAGGGGCCATGGCTACACCTTC.

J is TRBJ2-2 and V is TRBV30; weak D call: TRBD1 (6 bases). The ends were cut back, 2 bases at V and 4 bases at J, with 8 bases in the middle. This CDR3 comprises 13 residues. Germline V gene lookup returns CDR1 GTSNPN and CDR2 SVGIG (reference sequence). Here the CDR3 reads CAWSLGGTGELFF. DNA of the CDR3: TGTGCCTGGAGTTTAGGGGGCACCGGGGAGCTGTTTTTT.

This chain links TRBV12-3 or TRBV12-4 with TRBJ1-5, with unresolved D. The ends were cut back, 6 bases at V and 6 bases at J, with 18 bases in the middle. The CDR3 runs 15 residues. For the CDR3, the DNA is TGTGCCAGCAGCCCTCGGAGGGTAGGAGCTCAGCCCCAGCATTTT. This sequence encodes CASSPRRVGAQPQHF.